This T cell receptor (beta chain) is drawn from a study of CD4+ T cells in melanoma. Trimming shortened V by 2 bases and J by 4 bases, and 3 bases separated the two germline ends. The V gene's germline CDR1 is MDHEN and CDR2 SYDVKM. The length of the CDR3 is 12 residues. This table comes from immunoSEQ multiplex PCR, and its TCRdb copy is limited to in-frame clones, with some not included. The sample includes approximately 6,700 clones, about 71% of them seen just once. Notes on the study in general: Neoantigen-specific CD4+ T cells in melanoma reportedly had diverse differentiation states.

This clone counts as medium-sized. As yet, its antigen is unknown. This clonotype originated in a human donor with melanoma. The sequencing sample was made of cells from a culture (not recorded whether cultured in vitro). This chain uses TRBV28 with TRBJ1-3; no firm D call. CDR3: CASSLEGNTIYF. The CDR3 bases are TGTGCCAGCAGTTTAGAGGGAAACACCATATATTTT.